The rows below give T cell receptor beta chains drawn from one sample of a study of breast tumors, draining lymph nodes, adjacent tissues. One entry per CDR3 protein results from TCRdb running MiXCR on the multiplex PCR reads. The data hold about 66,000 distinct CDR3 sequences, with less than 50% observed a single time. The sample comprised breast tumor tissue. The source is a female donor with breast cancer. Some clones in this sample may be carry-over from other donors' samples. Each CDR3 is given with its conserved first and last residue. A D gene is named only where the DNA matches it firmly. Clone size appears in some rows only: once, few, many, or a class for an expanded clone.

length,size,V,J,D,CDR3,DNA
16,many,TRBV12-3/TRBV12-4,TRBJ1-2,NA,CASSSLGAGFNYGYTF,TGTGCCAGCAGTTCTCTGGGGGCAGGATTTAACTATGGCTACACCTTC
14,many,TRBV9,TRBJ2-1,NA,CASSVDPEGNEQFF,TGTGCCAGCAGCGTAGACCCCGAGGGGAATGAGCAGTTCTTC
24,NA,TRBV29-1,TRBJ2-7,NA,CSATGTELYEQYFGPGTTTYEQYF,NA
16,NA,TRBV10-1,TRBJ2-2,NA,CASSEAWRGNTGELFF,TGCGCCAGCAGTGAGGCATGGCGGGGTAACACCGGGGAGCTGTTTTTT
13,NA,TRBV29-1,TRBJ2-1,NA,CSGLEGWRDEQFF,TGCAGCGGGTTAGAGGGCTGGCGGGATGAGCAGTTCTTC
16,many,TRBV9,TRBJ2-1,TRBD1,CASSPTGTGGLIEQFF,TGTGCCAGCAGCCCTACCGGGACAGGGGGTCTGATTGAGCAGTTCTTC
14,NA,TRBV7-9,TRBJ2-5,NA,CASRRGATQETQYF,TGTGCCAGCAGACGAGGGGCCACCCAAGAGACCCAGTACTTC
11,many,TRBV20-1,TRBJ2-3,NA,CSASRTDTQYF,TGCAGTGCTAGCCGGACAGATACGCAGTATTTT
14,many,TRBV6-5,TRBJ2-1,NA,CASTRGHSYNEQFF,TGTGCCAGCACCCGAGGTCACTCCTACAATGAGCAGTTCTTC
16,NA,TRBV20-1,TRBJ1-5,TRBD1,CSARDPGTGNNQPQHF,TGCAGTGCTAGAGATCCAGGGACAGGAAACAATCAGCCCCAGCATTTT
13,few,TRBV24-1,TRBJ2-5,TRBD1,CATSRTGGETQYF,TGTGCCACCAGTCGAACAGGGGGAGAGACCCAGTACTTC